The rows below give T cell receptor beta chains drawn from one sample of a study of T cells after somatic rescue of genetic block. Here immunoSEQ multiplex PCR was the method, and the copy in TCRdb shows in-frame clones only, minus some. The sample consists of about 12,000 clones, about 69% of them appearing once. The sample comprised peripheral blood mononuclear cells (PBMCs). Receptors were obtained from a boy between 10 and 17 years old. Both conserved end residues are part of each CDR3. Fields, in order: J gene, clone size, D gene, V gene, CDR3 protein, CDR3 DNA. The D gene is left open where the match is weak. Expanded clones get a size class; other rows say once, few or many, or leave the size out.

>TRBJ2-1|-|TRBD2|TRBV11-2
CASSLLIGSAGEVEQFF
TGTGCCAGCAGCTTATTGATCGGCTCGGCGGGAGAGGTTGAGCAGTTCTTC
>TRBJ2-7|-|TRBD1|TRBV6-6
CASSYSGDRRGNEQYF
TGTGCCAGCAGTTACTCGGGGGACAGGAGGGGCAACGAGCAGTACTTC
>TRBJ2-1|few|-|TRBV7-3
CASSLMGGGLNEQFF
TGTGCCAGCAGCTTAATGGGGGGAGGCCTCAATGAGCAGTTCTTC
>TRBJ1-4|-|-|TRBV14
CASSEGDGKLFF
TGTGCCAGCAGTGAGGGGGACGGAAAACTGTTTTTT
>TRBJ1-5|-|TRBD1|TRBV28
CASSLDSRGGIWVYSNQPQHF
TGTGCCAGCAGTTTAGACTCCAGGGGGGGGATATGGGTCTATAGCAATCAGCCCCAGCATTTT
>TRBJ1-3|-|-|TRBV5-5
CASSFLGNTIYF
TGTGCCAGCAGCTTCCTCGGGAACACCATATATTTT
>TRBJ1-5|-|-|TRBV10-1
CASSDGRVGNQPQHF
TGCGCCAGCAGTGACGGCAGGGTGGGCAATCAGCCCCAGCATTTT
>TRBJ1-1|-|-|TRBV18
CASSPQGTTEAFF
TGTGCCAGCTCACCCCAGGGTACCACTGAAGCTTTCTTT
>TRBJ1-6|-|-|TRBV6-4
CASSVGSYNSPLHF
TGTGCCAGCAGTGTAGGTTCCTATAATTCACCCCTCCACTTT
>TRBJ2-3|large|TRBD2|TRBV5-4
CASSLGGRAPSDTQYF
TGTGCCAGCAGCCTCGGGGGGAGGGCCCCATCGGATACGCAGTATTTT
>TRBJ2-2|-|TRBD1|TRBV10-3
CAISPYIRTGGRGGELFF
TGTGCCATCAGCCCATACATCAGGACAGGGGGAAGAGGCGGGGAGCTGTTTTTT
>TRBJ2-3|medium-sized|-|TRBV18
CASSSSTDTQYF
TGTGCCAGCTCAAGCAGCACAGATACGCAGTATTTT
>TRBJ2-3|-|TRBD1|TRBV7-3
CASSLAGTGETDTQYF
TGTGCCAGCAGCTTAGCCGGGACAGGGGAAACAGATACGCAGTATTTT
>TRBJ1-1|-|-|TRBV28
CASSLFNRNTEAFF
TGTGCCAGCAGTTTATTTAACCGCAACACTGAAGCTTTCTTT
>TRBJ2-1|-|TRBD2|TRBV11-2
CASSLGGGRALFYNEQFF
TGTGCCAGCAGCTTAGGGGGCGGGAGGGCCCTGTTCTACAATGAGCAGTTCTTC
>TRBJ2-1|-|-|TRBV19
CASSISGHITSSYNEQFF
TGTGCCAGTAGTATATCGGGACACATTACGAGCTCCTACAATGAGCAGTTCTTC
>TRBJ2-7|medium-sized|-|TRBV10-2
CASSEGQIGLHEQYF
TGCGCCAGCAGTGAAGGTCAGATCGGGCTCCACGAGCAGTACTTC
>TRBJ2-2|-|-|TRBV30
CAWSARRELFF
TGTGCCTGGAGCGCTCGTAGGGAGCTGTTTTTT
>TRBJ2-7|-|TRBD1|TRBV11-1
CASRIGGTASYEQYF
TGTGCCAGCAGGATAGGTGGGACAGCCTCCTACGAGCAGTACTTC
>TRBJ2-7|-|-|TRBV4-1
CASSQVPMDEQYF
TGCGCCAGCAGCCAAGTCCCCATGGACGAGCAGTACTTC
>TRBJ1-5|-|TRBD1|TRBV2
CASSGIPGQSNQPQHF
TGTGCCAGCAGTGGTATACCGGGACAGAGCAATCAGCCCCAGCATTTT
>TRBJ2-3|few|-|TRBV5-4
CASSLSDNIGDTQYF
TGTGCCAGCAGCTTGAGTGACAATATAGGGGATACGCAGTATTTT
>TRBJ1-1|few|-|TRBV21-1
CASSKPFRGQDTEAFF
TGTGCCAGCAGCAAACCTTTTAGGGGGCAAGACACTGAAGCTTTCTTT
>TRBJ2-2|-|-|TRBV4-1
CASSQDTARREKYTGELFF
TGCGCCAGCAGCCAAGATACCGCAAGGAGGGAGAAATACACCGGGGAGCTGTTTTTT
>TRBJ1-5|-|TRBD1|TRBV10-3
CAITETGWKGNQPQHF
TGTGCCATCACCGAGACAGGGTGGAAAGGCAATCAGCCCCAGCATTTT